This T cell receptor beta chain was sequenced for a study of pediatric ulcerative colitis. On the study more broadly: Several patients showed pancolitis and two showed left-sided colitis.

Measured with immunoSEQ multiplex PCR; TCRdb has only the in-frame clones, and not every one. Altogether tens of thousands of clones are present, 75% to 85% being singletons, with the ten largest covering around 5.2%. At colonoscopy, a blood sample was also collected. General study points: All ulcerative colitis patients, but no controls, carried a couple of rectal clonotypes. Substantially fewer templates came from two patients' blood samples.

CDR1 and CDR2 from the germline V gene are SQVTM and ANQGSEA. The CDR3 is 16 residues long. The V gene end was trimmed by 4 bases and the J gene end by 6 bases; junction bases not matched to a gene: 14. For this clone: Its antigen is still unknown.

This TCR was sampled from a boy younger than 18 with moderate ulcerative colitis. Sequenced material: blood. The rearrangement links TRBV29-1 to TRBJ2-7; 11 bases match TRBD2. The CDR3 nucleotides read TGCAGCGTTGGTCCCCTCATAGCGGGAGGGCCTATCGAGCAGTACTTC. This sequence encodes CSVGPLIAGGPIEQYF.